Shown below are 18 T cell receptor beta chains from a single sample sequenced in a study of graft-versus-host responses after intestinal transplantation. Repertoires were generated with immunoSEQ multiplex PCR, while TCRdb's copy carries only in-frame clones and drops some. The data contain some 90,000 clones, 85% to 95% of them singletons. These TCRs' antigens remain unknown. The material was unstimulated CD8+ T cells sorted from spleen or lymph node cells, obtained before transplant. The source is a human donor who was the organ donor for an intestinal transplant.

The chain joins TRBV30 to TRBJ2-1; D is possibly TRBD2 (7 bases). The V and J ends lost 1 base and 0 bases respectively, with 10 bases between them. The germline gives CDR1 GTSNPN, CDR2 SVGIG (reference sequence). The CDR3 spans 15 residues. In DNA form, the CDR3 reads TGTGCCTGGAGTGCAGGGGAGGGCTCCTACAATGAGCAGTTCTTC. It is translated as CAWSAGEGSYNEQFF.

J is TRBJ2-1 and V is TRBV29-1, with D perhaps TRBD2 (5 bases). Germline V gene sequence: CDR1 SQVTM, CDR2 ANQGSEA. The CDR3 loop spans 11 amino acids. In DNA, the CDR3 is TGCAGAGGGAGCTCCTACAATGAGCAGTTCTTC. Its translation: CRGSSYNEQFF.

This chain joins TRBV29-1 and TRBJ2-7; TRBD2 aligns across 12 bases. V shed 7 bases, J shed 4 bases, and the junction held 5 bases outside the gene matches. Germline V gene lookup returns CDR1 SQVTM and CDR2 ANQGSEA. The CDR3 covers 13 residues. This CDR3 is CSASGGAAYEQYF. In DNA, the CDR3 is TGCAGCGCTAGCGGGGGGGCTGCTTACGAGCAGTACTTC.

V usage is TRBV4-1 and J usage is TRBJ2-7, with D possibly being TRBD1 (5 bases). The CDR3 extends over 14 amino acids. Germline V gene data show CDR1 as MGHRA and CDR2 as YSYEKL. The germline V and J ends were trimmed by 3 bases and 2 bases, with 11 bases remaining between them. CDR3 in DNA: TGCGCCAGCAGCCAGGGGCCGGCCCCCTACGAGCAGTACTTC. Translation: CASSQGPAPYEQYF.

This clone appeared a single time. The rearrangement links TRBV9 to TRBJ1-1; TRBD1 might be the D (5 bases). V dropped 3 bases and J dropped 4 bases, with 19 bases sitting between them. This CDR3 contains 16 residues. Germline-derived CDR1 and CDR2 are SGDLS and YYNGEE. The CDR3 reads CASSDGPLMGPTEAFF. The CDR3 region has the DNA TGTGCCAGCAGCGACGGGCCTCTAATGGGGCCCACTGAAGCTTTCTTT.

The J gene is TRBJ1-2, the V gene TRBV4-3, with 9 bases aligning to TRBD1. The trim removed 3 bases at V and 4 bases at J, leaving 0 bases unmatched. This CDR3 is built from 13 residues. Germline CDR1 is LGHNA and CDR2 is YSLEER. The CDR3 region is CASSQTGGYGYTF. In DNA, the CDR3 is TGCGCCAGCAGCCAGACAGGGGGCTATGGCTACACCTTC.

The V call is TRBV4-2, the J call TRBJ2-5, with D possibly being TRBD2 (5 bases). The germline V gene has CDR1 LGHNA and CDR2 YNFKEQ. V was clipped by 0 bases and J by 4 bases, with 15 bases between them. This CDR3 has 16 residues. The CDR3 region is CASSQERTQPGETQYF. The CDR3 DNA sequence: TGTGCCAGCAGCCAAGAAAGGACTCAGCCGGGAGAGACCCAGTACTTC.

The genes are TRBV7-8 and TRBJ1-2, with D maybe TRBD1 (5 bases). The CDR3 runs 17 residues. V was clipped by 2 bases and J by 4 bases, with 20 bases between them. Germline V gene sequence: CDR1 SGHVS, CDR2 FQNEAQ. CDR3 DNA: TGTGCCAGCAGCTTACAGGGAAGAGGCTCCGCAGGCTATGGCTACACCTTC. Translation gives CASSLQGRGSAGYGYTF. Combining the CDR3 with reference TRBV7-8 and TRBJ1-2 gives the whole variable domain GAGVSQSPRYKVAKRGQDVALRCDPISGHVSLFWYQQALGQGPEFLTYFQNEAQLDKSGLPSDRFFAERPEGSVSTLKIQRTQQEDSAVYLCASSLQGRGSAGYGYTFGSGTRLTVV.

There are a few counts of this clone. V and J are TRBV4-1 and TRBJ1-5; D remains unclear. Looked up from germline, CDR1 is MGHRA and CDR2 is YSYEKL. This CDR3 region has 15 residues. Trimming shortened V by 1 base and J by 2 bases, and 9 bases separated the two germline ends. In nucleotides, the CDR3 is TGCGCCAGCAGCCAAGGGGTTGGGCGCAATCAGCCCCAGCATTTT. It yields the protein CASSQGVGRNQPQHF.

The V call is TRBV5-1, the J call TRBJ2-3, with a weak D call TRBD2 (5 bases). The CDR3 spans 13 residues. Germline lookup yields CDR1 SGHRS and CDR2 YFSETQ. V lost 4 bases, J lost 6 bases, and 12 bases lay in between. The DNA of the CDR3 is TGCGCCAGCAGCCTCCTACTAGGGGATACGCAGTATTTT. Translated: CASSLLLGDTQYF.

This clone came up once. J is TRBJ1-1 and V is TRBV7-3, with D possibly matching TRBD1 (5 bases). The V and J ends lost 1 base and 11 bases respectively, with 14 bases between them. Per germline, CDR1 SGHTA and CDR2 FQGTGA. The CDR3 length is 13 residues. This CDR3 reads CASSLMGGDVAFF. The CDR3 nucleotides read TGTGCCAGCAGCTTAATGGGGGGGGACGTGGCTTTCTTT.

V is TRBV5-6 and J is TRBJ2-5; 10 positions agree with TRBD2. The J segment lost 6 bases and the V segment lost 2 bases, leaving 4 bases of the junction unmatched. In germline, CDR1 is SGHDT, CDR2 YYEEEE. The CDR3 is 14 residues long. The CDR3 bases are TGTGCCAGCAGCTTACTAGCGGGGAGGAAGACCCAGTACTTC. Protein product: CASSLLAGRKTQYF.

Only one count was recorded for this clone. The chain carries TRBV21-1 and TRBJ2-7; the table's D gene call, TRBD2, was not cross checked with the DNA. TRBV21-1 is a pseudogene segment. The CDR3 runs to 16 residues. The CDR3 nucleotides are TGTGCCAGCATCGTAATTAGGACTAGCGGGAGGACAGAGCAGTACTTC. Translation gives CASIVIRTSGRTEQYF.

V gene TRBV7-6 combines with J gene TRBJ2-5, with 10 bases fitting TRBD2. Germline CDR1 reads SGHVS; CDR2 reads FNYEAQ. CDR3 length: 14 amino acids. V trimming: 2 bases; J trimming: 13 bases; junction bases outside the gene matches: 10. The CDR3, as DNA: TGTGCCAGCAGCTTAAGGCTAGCGGGGGCCAGGCGGTACTTC. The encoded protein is CASSLRLAGARRYF.

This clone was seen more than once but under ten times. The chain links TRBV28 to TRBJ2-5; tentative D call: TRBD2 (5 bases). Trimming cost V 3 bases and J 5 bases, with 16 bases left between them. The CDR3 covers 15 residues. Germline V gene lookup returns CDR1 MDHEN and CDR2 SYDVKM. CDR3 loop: CASSFSRRGKETQYF. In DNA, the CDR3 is TGTGCCAGCAGTTTCTCCCGCCGGGGAAAGGAGACCCAGTACTTC.

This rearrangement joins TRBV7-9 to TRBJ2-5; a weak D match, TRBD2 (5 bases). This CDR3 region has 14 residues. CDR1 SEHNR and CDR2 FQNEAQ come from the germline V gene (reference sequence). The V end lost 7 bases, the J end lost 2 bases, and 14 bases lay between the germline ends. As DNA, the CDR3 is TGTGCCAGCACCGAAGGAGGAGTTCAAGAGACCCAGTACTTC. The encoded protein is CASTEGGVQETQYF.

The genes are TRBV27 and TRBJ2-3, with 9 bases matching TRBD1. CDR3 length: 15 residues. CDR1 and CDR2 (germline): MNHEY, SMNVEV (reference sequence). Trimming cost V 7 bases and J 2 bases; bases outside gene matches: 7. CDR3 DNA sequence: TGTGCCAGCAACTCCGGGACAGGGTACACAGATACGCAGTATTTT. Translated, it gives CASNSGTGYTDTQYF.

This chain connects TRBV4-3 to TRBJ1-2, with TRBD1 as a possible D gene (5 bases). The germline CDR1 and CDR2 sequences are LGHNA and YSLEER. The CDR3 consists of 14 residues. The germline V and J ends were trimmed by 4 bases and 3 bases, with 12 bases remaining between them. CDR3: CASSPGVRHYGYTF. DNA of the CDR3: TGCGCCAGCAGCCCGGGGGTCAGGCACTATGGCTACACCTTC.